One sample yielded the 18 T cell receptor beta chains listed below, sequenced in a study of OX40 agonist ivuxolimab in advanced cancers. Assay used: immunoSEQ multiplex PCR; TCRdb lists only in-frame clones, some missing. Among around 100,000 clones listed, roughly 89% were seen once. Sequences were derived from CD4+ or CD8+ T cells sorted from blood, sampled in a trial of the OX40 agonist ivuxolimab. These receptors all come from an adult with an advanced solid tumor such as melanoma, head and neck, liver or kidney cancer.

The chain uses TRBV6-5 and TRBJ2-2; tentatively, D is TRBD1 (5 bases). This CDR3 region has 15 residues. Germline-derived CDR1 and CDR2 are MNHEY and SVGAGI. The germline V and J ends were trimmed by 4 bases and 2 bases, with 11 bases remaining between them. The CDR3: CASSFGQTNTGELFF. The CDR3 DNA reads as TGTGCCAGCAGTTTCGGACAAACAAACACCGGGGAGCTGTTTTTT.

DNA of the CDR3: TGTGCCAGCAGTTCCGGGATATACAATGAGCAGTTCTTC. It codes for CASSSGIYNEQFF. V usage is TRBV28 and J usage is TRBJ2-1; tentatively, D is TRBD2 (5 bases). V was shortened by 4 bases and J by 4 bases, with 8 bases between the two germline ends. The CDR3 has 13 residues. The germline CDR1 and CDR2 sequences are MDHEN and SYDVKM. The full variable domain, completed using reference TRBV28 and TRBJ2-1, is DVKVTQSSRYLVKRTGEKVFLECVQDMDHENMFWYRQDPGLGLRLIYFSYDVKMKEKGDIPEGYSVSREKKERFSLILESASTNQTSMYLCASSSGIYNEQFFGPGTRLTVL.

The V call is TRBV7-8, the J call TRBJ2-1; TRBD2 matches at 8 bases. V was clipped by 1 base and J by 0 bases; unmatched bases: 8. The CDR3 runs to 18 residues. Germline V gene lookup returns CDR1 SGHVS and CDR2 FQNEAQ. For the CDR3, the DNA is TGTGCCAGCAGCTTAGGTGGGGCTAGCGGGTACTCCTACAATGAGCAGTTCTTC. Translated: CASSLGGASGYSYNEQFF.

V gene TRBV11-2 combines with J gene TRBJ2-4, with 7 bases matching TRBD1. The CDR3 consists of 11 residues. Per the germline V gene, CDR1 is SGHAT and CDR2 is FQNNGV. After removal of 4 bases from V and 11 bases from J, the junction contained 2 bases not matched to a gene. CDR3 loop: CASSSGQLQYF. CDR3 DNA sequence: TGTGCCAGCAGCTCGGGACAGCTTCAGTACTTC. The full variable domain, in which reference TRBV11-2 and TRBJ2-4 provide the parts outside the CDR3, is EAGVAQSPRYKIIEKRQSVAFWCNPISGHATLYWYQQILGQGPKLLIQFQNNGVVDDSQLPKDRFSAERLKGVDSTLKIQPAKLEDSAVYLCASSSGQLQYFGAGTRLSVL.

This clone has only one observation. J is TRBJ1-2 and V is TRBV6-1; TRBD1 is a possible D gene (6 bases). Deletions cut 2 bases from V and 8 bases from J, with 15 bases between. The CDR3 sequence is 14 residues long. Looked up from germline, CDR1 is MNHNS and CDR2 is SASEGT. Written as DNA, the CDR3 is TGTGCCAGCAGTGAATCGCAGGGGAGGAGAGGCTACACCTTC. The encoded protein is CASSESQGRRGYTF.

The count of this clone is one. The J gene is TRBJ1-4, the V gene TRBV18; D is unresolved. The CDR3 length is 12 residues. Germline V gives CDR1 KGHSH, CDR2 LQKENI. Deletions cut 2 bases from V and 5 bases from J, with 3 bases between. CDR3 loop: CASSPRNEKLFF. CDR3 DNA sequence: TGTGCCAGCTCACCAAGAAATGAAAAACTGTTTTTT.

The chain is built from TRBV14 and TRBJ2-3, with D possibly TRBD2 on 6 matching bases. This CDR3 is 15 amino acids long. Germline values: CDR1 SGHDN, CDR2 FVKESK. Trimming cost V 3 bases and J 2 bases, with 12 bases left between them. CDR3 sequence reads: CASSQEGRNTDTQYF. CDR3 DNA: TGTGCCAGCAGCCAGGAGGGACGCAACACAGATACGCAGTATTTT.

The chain couples TRBV6-4 to TRBJ2-3; 7 nucleotides match TRBD1. V shed 5 bases and J 14 bases; nucleotides not matched to a gene: 10. Germline loops: CDR1 MRHNA, CDR2 SNTAGT. This CDR3 is built from 12 residues. The CDR3 spells CASSKDREFRYF. Written as DNA, the CDR3 is TGTGCCAGCAGTAAAGACAGGGAGTTTAGGTATTTT.

The V gene is TRBV5-1, the J gene TRBJ2-4; 10 bases agree with TRBD1. The germline gives CDR1 SGHRS, CDR2 YFSETQ. There are 15 residues in the CDR3. V was clipped by 0 bases and J by 8 bases; unmatched bases: 5. Here the CDR3 DNA reads TGCGCCAGCAGCTTGGGGGACAGGGGAAGAGACATTCAGTACTTC. This translates into CASSLGDRGRDIQYF.

This sequence joins TRBV5-1 and TRBJ1-1; 9 nucleotides line up with TRBD1. Germline V gene lookup returns CDR1 SGHRS and CDR2 YFSETQ. The CDR3 extends over 13 amino acids. V was clipped by 7 bases and J by 8 bases; unmatched bases: 9. The CDR3 spells CASGRGQGTEAFF. CDR3 coding DNA: TGCGCCAGCGGACGGGGACAGGGAACCGAAGCTTTCTTT.

The rearrangement joins TRBV2 to TRBJ2-1; 9 bases line up with TRBD1. Germline values: CDR1 SNHLY, CDR2 FYNNEI. There are 15 residues in the CDR3. The junction had 6 bases not matched to a gene; V was cut back by 6 bases and J by 3 bases. The CDR3 region is CASSPRQGVYNEQFF. CDR3 coding DNA: TGTGCCAGCAGCCCCAGACAGGGGGTCTACAATGAGCAGTTCTTC.

V is TRBV6-1 and J is TRBJ2-5; TRBD1 matches 7 bases. The J call may be faulty, since TRBJ2-7 better matches the DNA end. There are 15 residues in the CDR3. The germline V gene has CDR1 MNHNS and CDR2 SASEGT. The CDR3, as DNA: TGTGCCAGCAGTGAGCTGGACAGGATAAGCTACGAGCAGTACTTC. Translation gives CASSELDRISYEQYF.

V is TRBV10-3 and J is TRBJ1-1, with D possibly TRBD1 on 6 matching bases. V was pared by 0 bases and J by 6 bases, with 17 bases between. The CDR3 is 16 amino acids. Germline V gene data show CDR1 as ENHRY and CDR2 as SYGVKD. The CDR3 DNA reads as TGTGCCATCAGTGAGTCGTGGGGGGGCGCGGGTGCTGAAGCTTTCTTT. Its translation: CAISESWGGAGAEAFF.

The chain links TRBV7-9 to TRBJ1-4; weak D call: TRBD1 (5 bases). V was cut by 6 bases and J by 8 bases, with 16 bases left in between. Looked up from germline, CDR1 is SEHNR and CDR2 is FQNEAQ (reference sequence). The CDR3 has 14 amino acids. CDR3 DNA sequence: TGTGCCAGCAGATTCTCCAGGGTAGGGGAAAAACTGTTTTTT. This sequence encodes CASRFSRVGEKLFF.

This chain joins TRBV30 and TRBJ1-5, with D maybe TRBD1 (6 bases). CDR1 and CDR2 from the germline V gene are GTSNPN and SVGIG (reference sequence). The CDR3 length is 14 residues. V was cut by 0 bases and J by 5 bases, with 11 bases left in between. The DNA of the CDR3 is TGTGCCTGGAGTGTAGGCGGGGGCGATCAGCCCCAGCATTTT. It encodes CAWSVGGGDQPQHF.

The chain links TRBV12-5 to TRBJ1-2; D gene uncertain. V was cut by 5 bases and J by 2 bases, with 9 bases left in between. The CDR3 extends over 13 amino acids. Germline CDR1 is LGHNT and CDR2 is FRNRAP. Here the CDR3 reads CASGLGENYGYTF. The DNA of the CDR3 is TGTGCTAGTGGTCTGGGAGAAAACTATGGCTACACCTTC.

The CDR3 bases are TGTGCCAGCAAGGGGGGGGTGTATGATACGCAGTATTTT. It codes for CASKGGVYDTQYF. This chain connects TRBV2 to TRBJ2-3; possibly TRBD2 for D (7 bases). CDR3 length: 13 amino acids. V lost 7 bases and J 6 bases, leaving 14 bases between the germline ends. Germline V gene lookup returns CDR1 SNHLY and CDR2 FYNNEI.

Regarding this clone: Other DNA variants within this sample encode the same CDR3. V gene TRBV5-1 combines with J gene TRBJ2-3; D possibly corresponds to TRBD2 (5 bases). The CDR3 consists of 14 residues. Trimming left V 1 base short and J 0 bases short, with 6 bases between. Germline lookup yields CDR1 SGHRS and CDR2 YFSETQ. The CDR3, as DNA: TGCGCCAGCAGCTTGCGGACTAGCACAGATACGCAGTATTTT. Translation gives CASSLRTSTDTQYF. Supplemented by reference TRBV5-1 and TRBJ2-3, the full variable domain reads KAGVTQTPRYLIKTRGQQVTLSCSPISGHRSVSWYQQTPGQGLQFLFEYFSETQRNKGNFPGRFSGRQFSNSRSEMNVSTLELGDSALYLCASSLRTSTDTQYFGPGTRLTVL.